This TCR beta chain was sequenced in a study of vaccination and CD4 T cells after COVID-19. On the study more broadly: A CEFX pool, an HIV-1 Nef pool, or else no peptide went into the control cultures.

This clonotype turned up a few times. What it recognizes is unknown. Cultured CD4+ T cells had their DNA profiled by the Oncomine TCR Beta short-read assay. Each CDR3 protein is one row after TCRdb ran MiXCR on the PCR reads. The sample records 15,000 to 20,000 distinct CDR3 sequences, about 55% being singletons. Described treatment: roughly ten-day PBMC culture with coronavirus spike peptide pools or control peptides (ViraFEST assay). ViraFEST used peptide pools to expand antigen-specific T cells, then sequenced TCRs. The origin of this receptor is a human donor who had recovered from COVID-19. Sequenced sample: CD4+ T cells from blood, cultured in vitro.

CDR3 DNA sequence: TGTGCCAGCAGCGACAGGGGGAACTATGGCTACACCTTC. Protein sequence: CASSDRGNYGYTF. The V call is TRBV11-2, the J call TRBJ1-2, with 9 bases aligning to TRBD1. Germline V CDR1 and CDR2: SGHAT, FQNNGV. CDR3 length: 13 amino acids. J lost 2 bases, V lost 5 bases, and 0 bases had no gene match.